The 25 T cell receptor beta chains listed next were all sequenced from one sample in a study of blood T cell repertoires in COVID-19. The data were produced by immunoSEQ multiplex PCR, yet TCRdb's version contains in-frame clones alone and is incomplete. Found here are 150,000 to 200,000 clones, 76% of them singletons; the top ten hold less than 20%. Input material: PBMCs or T cells enriched from blood (not recorded which). Receptors were obtained from a woman aged 45 to 65 with acute COVID-19.

This clone occurred once. The CDR3: CASSLPGMSGNTIYF. CDR3 coding DNA: TGTGCCAGCAGCTTGCCGGGGATGTCTGGAAACACCATATATTTT. The rearrangement uses TRBV5-6 and TRBJ1-3; D not certain. There are 15 residues in the CDR3. The germline V gene has CDR1 SGHDT and CDR2 YYEEEE. V was pared by 1 base and J by 1 base, with 9 bases between.

The chain is built from TRBV27 and TRBJ1-1; 9 nucleotides match TRBD1. The CDR3 runs to 16 residues. Germline assignment: CDR1 MNHEY and CDR2 SMNVEV (reference sequence). Unmatched junction bases numbered 7, after V lost 5 bases and J lost 0 bases. The DNA of the CDR3 is TGTGCCAGCAGTCCAGGACAGGGGATACTGAACACTGAAGCTTTCTTT. Encoded protein: CASSPGQGILNTEAFF.

The chain joins TRBV29-1 to TRBJ1-1, with D hard to call. CDR1 is SQVTM and CDR2 is ANQGSEA in the germline V gene. Deletions cut 8 bases from V and 4 bases from J, with 17 bases between. This CDR3 is built from 13 residues. The CDR3 DNA is TGCAGCACTCCCCAGTCAGGCACCACTGAAGCTTTCTTT. Its protein is CSTPQSGTTEAFF.

The chain employs TRBV9 and TRBJ1-3; TRBD1 might be the D (6 bases). V lost 4 bases and J lost 4, with 21 bases in between. Germline V gene sequence: CDR1 SGDLS, CDR2 YYNGEE. The CDR3 is 17 amino acids. In DNA, the CDR3 is TGTGCCAGCAGCCCCCAGAACAGGGTCATATTAGGAAACACCATATATTTT. It yields the protein CASSPQNRVILGNTIYF.

The chain carries TRBV10-3 and TRBJ2-3; TRBD2 matches at 7 bases. The junction had 8 bases not matched to a gene; V was cut back by 8 bases and J by 0 bases. CDR3 length equals 15 residues. Germline V CDR1 and CDR2: ENHRY, SYGVKD. The DNA of the CDR3 is TGTGCCATCGCCGAGAGCGGGGTGAGCACAGATACGCAGTATTTT. Amino acid sequence: CAIAESGVSTDTQYF.

The V and J genes are TRBV11-2 and TRBJ1-1; D remains ambiguous. The germline V and J ends were trimmed by 1 base and 3 bases, with 9 bases remaining between them. CDR1 and CDR2 (germline): SGHAT, FQNNGV. The CDR3 has 14 residues. CDR3 bases: TGTGCCAGCAGCTTAGTAACCGAGTACACTGAAGCTTTCTTT. It is translated as CASSLVTEYTEAFF.

The chain carries TRBV18 and TRBJ1-1; D is perhaps TRBD1 (5 bases). The germline gives CDR1 KGHSH, CDR2 LQKENI. CDR3 size: 14 residues. V was clipped by 3 bases and J by 1 base, with 9 bases between them. The CDR3 sequence: CASSPTTANTEAFF. For the CDR3, the DNA is TGTGCCAGCTCACCCACGACAGCGAACACTGAAGCTTTCTTT.

J is TRBJ2-5 and V is TRBV9; TRBD2 aligns across 7 bases. Germline V gene lookup returns CDR1 SGDLS and CDR2 YYNGEE. V was clipped by 3 bases and J by 3 bases; unmatched bases: 8. This CDR3 has 15 amino acids. The CDR3 loop is CASSAGLGGEETQYF. In DNA form, the CDR3 reads TGTGCCAGCAGCGCGGGCTTGGGGGGGGAAGAGACCCAGTACTTC.

The chain employs TRBV7-7 and TRBJ2-7; tentatively, D is TRBD1 (5 bases). CDR1 is SSHAT and CDR2 is FNYEAQ in the germline V gene (reference sequence). The CDR3 has 16 residues. Trimming stripped 3 bases from V and 6 bases from J, with 21 bases between. Here the CDR3 reads CASSFGQGSRSGEQYV. CDR3 in DNA: TGTGCCAGCAGCTTTGGTCAGGGCTCGAGGTCTGGCGAGCAGTACGTC.

This CDR3 is CASSLDRGRPGNTIYF. The CDR3 DNA reads TGTGCCAGCAGCTTAGATAGGGGAAGGCCTGGAAACACCATATATTTT. The chain is built from TRBV7-2 and TRBJ1-3, with D perhaps matching TRBD1 (5 bases). This CDR3 spans 16 amino acids. Germline V gives CDR1 SGHTA, CDR2 FQGNSA. V was clipped by 1 base and J by 2 bases, with 12 bases between them.

This clone has more than one count but fewer than ten. The V and J genes are TRBV7-8 and TRBJ2-3, with D possibly being TRBD2 (6 bases). CDR3 length equals 15 residues. Trimming removed 3 bases at V and 1 base at J, with 11 bases between. Germline V lookup: CDR1 SGHVS, CDR2 FQNEAQ. This CDR3 is CASSFWGGGTDTQYF. In DNA form, the CDR3 reads TGTGCCAGCAGCTTTTGGGGCGGGGGCACAGATACGCAGTATTTT.

The gene calls are TRBV6-6 and TRBJ2-7, with D perhaps TRBD1 (7 bases). Germline CDR1 reads MNHNY; CDR2 reads SVGAGI (reference sequence). The CDR3 totals 14 residues. V lost 2 bases, J lost 7 bases, and 15 bases lay in between. Here the CDR3 DNA reads TGTGCCAGCAGTTACGAACAGGGGAGGTGGGAGCAGTACGTC. Its translation is CASSYEQGRWEQYV.

V and J are TRBV6-4 and TRBJ1-5, with 7 positions matching TRBD1. The CDR3 consists of 15 residues. V dropped 4 bases and J dropped 2; count of bases not matched to a gene: 5. CDR1 and CDR2 (germline): MRHNA, SNTAGT. The chain's CDR3 is CASSVGTEGNQPQHF. The CDR3 nucleotides read TGTGCCAGCAGTGTCGGGACAGAGGGCAATCAGCCCCAGCATTTT.

V gene TRBV7-2 combines with J gene TRBJ1-3; D is undetermined. Germline CDR1 is SGHTA and CDR2 is FQGNSA. CDR3 size: 14 residues. The V gene lost 1 base and the J gene lost 2 bases, with 6 bases spanning the gap. Here the CDR3 reads CASSLGEAGNTIYF. CDR3 sequence (DNA): TGTGCCAGCAGCTTAGGGGAGGCTGGAAACACCATATATTTT.

This chain uses TRBV4-3 with TRBJ2-5, with 8 bases fitting TRBD2. CDR1 is LGHNA and CDR2 is YSLEER in the germline V gene. This CDR3 has 17 residues. The V segment lost 0 bases and the J segment 2 bases; nucleotides outside the gene matches: 8. The CDR3 DNA reads TGCGCCAGCAGCCAAGAATACAGCGGGGGTGGACAAGAGACCCAGTACTTC. Protein sequence: CASSQEYSGGGQETQYF.

The V call is TRBV5-1, the J call TRBJ2-1; 7 bases line up with TRBD1. CDR3 length: 15 amino acids. Germline trimming cut 0 bases from V and 4 bases from J; bases unmatched to any gene: 4. Germline CDR1 reads SGHRS; CDR2 reads YFSETQ. The CDR3 loop reads CASSLGQGWYNEQFF. CDR3 in DNA: TGCGCCAGCAGCTTGGGACAGGGTTGGTACAATGAGCAGTTCTTC.

This chain joins TRBV6-4 and TRBJ1-5, with unresolved D. From germline, CDR1 is MRHNA and CDR2 SNTAGT. The CDR3 consists of 13 residues. V was trimmed by 4 bases and J by 3 bases, leaving 7 bases between them. CDR3 loop: CASSAQDNQPQHF. CDR3 in DNA: TGTGCCAGCAGTGCGCAGGACAATCAGCCCCAGCATTTT.

The chain combines TRBV11-2 with TRBJ2-6; a possible D gene is TRBD2 (5 bases). V lost 2 bases and J 0 bases, leaving 14 bases between the germline ends. The germline V gene encodes CDR1 SGHAT and CDR2 FQNNGV. This CDR3 contains 18 residues. The DNA of the CDR3 is TGTGCCAGCAGCTTAACGCCCAGGACTGCCTCTGGGGCCAACGTCCTGACTTTC. It encodes CASSLTPRTASGANVLTF. The entire variable domain, with the rest obtained from reference TRBV11-2 and TRBJ2-6, is as follows: EAGVAQSPRYKIIEKRQSVAFWCNPISGHATLYWYQQILGQGPKLLIQFQNNGVVDDSQLPKDRFSAERLKGVDSTLKIQPAKLEDSAVYLCASSLTPRTASGANVLTFGAGSRLTVL.

The chain couples TRBV2 to TRBJ2-2, with no clear D. This CDR3 is 16 amino acids long. The V gene lost 4 bases and the J gene lost 0 bases, with 12 bases spanning the gap. Germline CDR1 reads SNHLY; CDR2 reads FYNNEI. The CDR3: CASSGATRSNTGELFF. CDR3 nucleotides: TGTGCCAGCAGTGGGGCCACACGATCGAACACCGGGGAGCTGTTTTTT.

The gene calls are TRBV19 and TRBJ1-2, with 9 bases identical to TRBD1. The CDR3 is 16 amino acids. The ends lost 5 bases at V and 7 bases at J; junction bases unmatched: 14. Per the germline V gene, CDR1 is LNHDA and CDR2 is SQIVND (reference sequence). CDR3 DNA sequence: TGTGCCAGTAGTCCTCCCCCGGGACAGGGTATCAGTGGCTACACCTTC. It encodes CASSPPPGQGISGYTF.

The chain carries TRBV20-1 and TRBJ2-2; 7 bases are shared with TRBD1. V was clipped by 3 bases and J by 7 bases; unmatched bases: 8. The CDR3 has 14 amino acids. Per germline, CDR1 DFQATT and CDR2 SNEGSKA (reference sequence). CDR3 bases: TGCAGTGCTAGTTTTAGGGGGCTGGGCGGGGAGCTGTTTTTT. It translates to CSASFRGLGGELFF.

The chain recombines TRBV7-6 with TRBJ2-3; 8 positions agree with TRBD2. The CDR3 has 17 amino acids. The trim removed 5 bases at V and 1 base at J, leaving 11 bases unmatched. CDR1 SGHVS and CDR2 FNYEAQ come from the germline V gene. In DNA form, the CDR3 reads TGTGCCAGCAGCCGAACGGGGGGGCGGGGTGGCACAGATACGCAGTATTTT. Protein product: CASSRTGGRGGTDTQYF.

J is TRBJ2-3 and V is TRBV6-4; possible D gene TRBD1, 7 bases. The ends were cut back, 0 bases at V and 7 bases at J, with 17 bases in the middle. CDR3 size: 16 residues. CDR1 MRHNA and CDR2 SNTAGT come from the germline V gene. The CDR3 coding sequence is TGTGCCAGCAGTGACTCGTCAGGGGGGAGAGGAAATACGCAGTATTTT. This codes for CASSDSSGGRGNTQYF.

The rearrangement links TRBV11-2 to TRBJ1-1; possibly TRBD1 for D (5 bases). This CDR3 comprises 14 residues. The germline V gene has CDR1 SGHAT and CDR2 FQNNGV. Trimming shortened V by 0 bases and J by 4 bases, and 9 bases separated the two germline ends. CDR3 in DNA: TGTGCCAGCAGCTTAGAGGGGGGAAGCACTGAAGCTTTCTTT. Protein sequence: CASSLEGGSTEAFF.

The chain carries TRBV28 and TRBJ2-7; D is possibly TRBD1 (6 bases). Trimming removed 7 bases at V and 7 bases at J, with 17 bases between. The CDR3 runs to 13 residues. Germline lookup yields CDR1 MDHEN and CDR2 SYDVKM. CDR3 in amino acids: CASTPRTGLEQYV. CDR3 bases: TGTGCCAGCACTCCCAGAACAGGGCTGGAGCAGTACGTC.